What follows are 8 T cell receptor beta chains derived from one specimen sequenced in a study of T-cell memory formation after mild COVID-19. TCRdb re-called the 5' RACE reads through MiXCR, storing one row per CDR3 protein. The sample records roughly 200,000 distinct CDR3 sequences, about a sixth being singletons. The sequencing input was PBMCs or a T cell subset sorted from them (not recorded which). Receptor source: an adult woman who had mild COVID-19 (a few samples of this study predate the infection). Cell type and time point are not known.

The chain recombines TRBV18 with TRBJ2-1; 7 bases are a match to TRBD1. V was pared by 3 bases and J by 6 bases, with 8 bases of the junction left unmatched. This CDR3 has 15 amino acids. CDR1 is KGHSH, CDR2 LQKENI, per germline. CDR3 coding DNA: TGTGCCAGCTCACCTCCCGACAGGGCGTTCAATGAGCAGTTCTTC. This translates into CASSPPDRAFNEQFF.

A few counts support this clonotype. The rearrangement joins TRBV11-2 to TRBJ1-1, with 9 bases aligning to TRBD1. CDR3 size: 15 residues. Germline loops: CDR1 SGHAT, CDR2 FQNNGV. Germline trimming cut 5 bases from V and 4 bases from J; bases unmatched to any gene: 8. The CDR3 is CASSRGDRAITEAFF. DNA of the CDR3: TGTGCCAGCAGCCGAGGGGACAGGGCTATCACTGAAGCTTTCTTT.

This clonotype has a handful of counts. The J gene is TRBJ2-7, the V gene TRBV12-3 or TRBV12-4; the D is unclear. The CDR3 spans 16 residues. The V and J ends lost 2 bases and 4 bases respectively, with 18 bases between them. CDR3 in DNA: TGTGCCAGCAGTTTAAGTCGGTCCTTAACCGTTTACGAGCAGTACTTC. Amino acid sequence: CASSLSRSLTVYEQYF.

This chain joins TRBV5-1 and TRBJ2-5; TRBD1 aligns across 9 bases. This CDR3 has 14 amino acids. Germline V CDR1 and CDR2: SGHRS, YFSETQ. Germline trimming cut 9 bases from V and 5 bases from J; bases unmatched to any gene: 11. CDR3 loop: CATALQGARETQYF. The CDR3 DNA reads TGCGCCACCGCACTACAGGGGGCACGGGAGACCCAGTACTTC.

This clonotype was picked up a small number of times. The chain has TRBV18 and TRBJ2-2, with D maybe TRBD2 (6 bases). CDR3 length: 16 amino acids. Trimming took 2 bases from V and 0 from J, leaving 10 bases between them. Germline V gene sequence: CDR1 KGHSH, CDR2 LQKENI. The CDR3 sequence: CASSPTQRANTGELFF. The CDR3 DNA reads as TGTGCCAGCTCACCAACCCAGCGGGCGAACACCGGGGAGCTGTTTTTT.

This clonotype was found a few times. The CDR3 is CSARLADPTDTQYF. CDR3 nucleotides: TGCAGTGCTAGACTAGCGGACCCAACAGATACGCAGTATTTT. The genes are TRBV20-1 and TRBJ2-3, with 7 bases aligning to TRBD2. The CDR3 consists of 14 residues. Germline V CDR1 and CDR2: DFQATT, SNEGSKA (reference sequence). V lost 2 bases and J lost 3; bases outside the gene matches: 5.

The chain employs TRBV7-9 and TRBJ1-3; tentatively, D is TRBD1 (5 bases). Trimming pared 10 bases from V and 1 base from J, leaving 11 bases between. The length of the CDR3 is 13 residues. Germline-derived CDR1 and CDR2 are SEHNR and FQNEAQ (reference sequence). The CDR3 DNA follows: TGTGCCACCGGGGGGGAGTCTGGAAACACCATATATTTT. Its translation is CATGGESGNTIYF.

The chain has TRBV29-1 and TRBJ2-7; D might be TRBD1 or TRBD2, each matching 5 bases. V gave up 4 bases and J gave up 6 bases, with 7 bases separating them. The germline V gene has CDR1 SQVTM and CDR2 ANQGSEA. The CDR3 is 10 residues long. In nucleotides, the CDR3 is TGCAGCGTTGGGGACGCCGAGCAGTACTTC. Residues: CSVGDAEQYF.